The rows below give T cell receptor beta chains drawn from one sample of a study of CD8+ T cells in alopecia areata. The assay was immunoSEQ multiplex PCR, and TCRdb's table has in-frame clones only and misses some. The table includes around 190,000 clones, less than 65% detected once. The source was CD4+ T cells sorted from blood, collected at week 24, from a patient treated with tofacitinib. The receptor set was obtained from a human donor with alopecia areata. The CDR3 runs from the conserved cysteine through the conserved F or W. D genes are given only for firm matches. Part of the rows lack a size; the others show once, few, many or a class for expanded clones.

D gene: NA
V gene: TRBV9
CDR3 length: 14
clone size: NA
J gene: TRBJ2-7
CDR3 DNA: TGTGCCAGCAGCGCCGCAGCGTCTAACTACGAGCAGTACTTC
CDR3 protein: CASSAAASNYEQYF

D gene: NA
V gene: TRBV29-1
CDR3 length: 13
clone size: once
J gene: TRBJ2-2
CDR3 DNA: TGCAGCGTTGAAAACAGGGTCGGCGGGGAGCTGTTTTTT
CDR3 protein: CSVENRVGGELFF

D gene: TRBD1
V gene: TRBV7-8
CDR3 length: 15
clone size: NA
J gene: TRBJ1-4
CDR3 DNA: TGTGCCAGCAGCTATAATATGGGGACAGATGAAAAACTGTTTTTT
CDR3 protein: CASSYNMGTDEKLFF

D gene: NA
V gene: TRBV29-1
CDR3 length: 13
clone size: NA
J gene: TRBJ1-1
CDR3 DNA: TGCAGCGTTGAACCACAGGGGAACACTGAAGCTTTCTTT
CDR3 protein: CSVEPQGNTEAFF

D gene: NA
V gene: TRBV11-3
CDR3 length: 12
clone size: NA
J gene: TRBJ2-2
CDR3 DNA: TGTGCCAGCAGCTTAAACACCGGGGAGCTGTTTTTT
CDR3 protein: CASSLNTGELFF

D gene: TRBD1
V gene: TRBV6-1
CDR3 length: 15
clone size: few
J gene: TRBJ2-5
CDR3 DNA: TGTGCCAGCAGCGCCCGGACAGGGTATGAGGAGACCCAGTACTTC
CDR3 protein: CASSARTGYEETQYF

D gene: NA
V gene: TRBV5-1
CDR3 length: 13
clone size: NA
J gene: TRBJ1-1
CDR3 DNA: TGCGCCAGCCAGGGGCCGGCGAACACTGAAGCTTTCTTT
CDR3 protein: CASQGPANTEAFF

D gene: NA
V gene: TRBV9
CDR3 length: 15
clone size: once
J gene: TRBJ2-2
CDR3 DNA: TGTGCCAGCAGCGTAGAACAGGGAGGCACCGGGGAGCTGTTTTTT
CDR3 protein: CASSVEQGGTGELFF

D gene: NA
V gene: TRBV27
CDR3 length: 13
clone size: NA
J gene: TRBJ1-1
CDR3 DNA: TGTGCCAGCAGTTTGAGGAGTCAGACTGAAGCTTTCTTT
CDR3 protein: CASSLRSQTEAFF

D gene: NA
V gene: TRBV27
CDR3 length: 13
clone size: once
J gene: TRBJ1-2
CDR3 DNA: TGTGCCAGCAGTCCCTGGAACGACTATGGCTACACCTTC
CDR3 protein: CASSPWNDYGYTF

D gene: NA
V gene: TRBV29-1
CDR3 length: 12
clone size: NA
J gene: TRBJ1-1
CDR3 DNA: TGCAGCGTCATACAGGGGAACACTGAAGCTTTCTTT
CDR3 protein: CSVIQGNTEAFF

D gene: NA
V gene: TRBV9
CDR3 length: 15
clone size: NA
J gene: TRBJ2-5
CDR3 DNA: TGTGCCAGCAGCCCCCAACCTAGCGAGGCGGAGACCCAGTACTTC
CDR3 protein: CASSPQPSEAETQYF

D gene: TRBD2
V gene: TRBV28
CDR3 length: 14
clone size: few
J gene: TRBJ2-2
CDR3 DNA: TGTGCCAGTTGGACTAGGTTAATACCCGGGGAGCTGTTTTTT
CDR3 protein: CASWTRLIPGELFF

D gene: NA
V gene: TRBV6-6
CDR3 length: 14
clone size: NA
J gene: TRBJ1-1
CDR3 DNA: TGTGCCAGCAAGGGAGAGGCGGCATACACTGAAGCTTTCTTT
CDR3 protein: CASKGEAAYTEAFF

D gene: NA
V gene: TRBV5-1
CDR3 length: 12
clone size: few
J gene: TRBJ2-7
CDR3 DNA: TGCGCCAGCAGGTGGGATCCCTACGAGCAGTACTTC
CDR3 protein: CASRWDPYEQYF

D gene: NA
V gene: TRBV29-1
CDR3 length: 12
clone size: many
J gene: TRBJ2-7
CDR3 DNA: TGCAGCGTTGGCCGGGATAACTACGAGCAGTACTTC
CDR3 protein: CSVGRDNYEQYF

D gene: NA
V gene: TRBV7-2
CDR3 length: 15
clone size: once
J gene: TRBJ1-5
CDR3 DNA: TGTGCCAGCAGCTTAGCCGCGGGGAAGGGTCAGCCCCAGCATTTT
CDR3 protein: CASSLAAGKGQPQHF

D gene: TRBD2
V gene: TRBV29-1
CDR3 length: 12
clone size: NA
J gene: TRBJ2-7
CDR3 DNA: TGCAGCGTTAGGGCGGGGGCCTACGAGCAGTACTTC
CDR3 protein: CSVRAGAYEQYF

D gene: TRBD2
V gene: TRBV14
CDR3 length: 17
clone size: NA
J gene: TRBJ2-7
CDR3 DNA: TGTGCCAGCAGCCAGCACCCAAAGCGGGGGGGCCGGTACGAGCAGTACTTC
CDR3 protein: CASSQHPKRGGRYEQYF

D gene: NA
V gene: TRBV7-8
CDR3 length: 17
clone size: NA
J gene: TRBJ2-3
CDR3 DNA: TGTGCCAGCAGCTTAGGTCACTCAGGGGGGCCTTATGATACGCAGTATTTT
CDR3 protein: CASSLGHSGGPYDTQYF

D gene: NA
V gene: TRBV2
CDR3 length: 12
clone size: NA
J gene: TRBJ1-2
CDR3 DNA: TGTGCCAGCATAAGTCAGGGATATGGCTACACCTTC
CDR3 protein: CASISQGYGYTF

D gene: NA
V gene: TRBV6-6
CDR3 length: 12
clone size: NA
J gene: TRBJ2-2
CDR3 DNA: TGTGCCAGCAGACCTGGGGGCGGGGAGCTGTTTTTT
CDR3 protein: CASRPGGGELFF

D gene: NA
V gene: TRBV7-3
CDR3 length: 15
clone size: NA
J gene: TRBJ2-1
CDR3 DNA: TGTGCCAGCAGCCCCCTGGCAAGCTCCTACAATGAGCAGTTCTTC
CDR3 protein: CASSPLASSYNEQFF

D gene: NA
V gene: TRBV29-1
CDR3 length: 13
clone size: NA
J gene: TRBJ1-5
CDR3 DNA: TGCAGCGGGGCCACAGGAATCAATCAGCCCCAGCATTTT
CDR3 protein: CSGATGINQPQHF

D gene: NA
V gene: TRBV28
CDR3 length: 16
clone size: NA
J gene: TRBJ2-7
CDR3 DNA: TGTGCCAGCAGCATTCTAGGTGACACTAACTCCTACGAGCAGTACTTC
CDR3 protein: CASSILGDTNSYEQYF

D gene: NA
V gene: TRBV7-2
CDR3 length: 13
clone size: NA
J gene: TRBJ2-4
CDR3 DNA: TGTGCCAGCAGCCCGTCCGGAGGGGACATTCAGTACTTC
CDR3 protein: CASSPSGGDIQYF

D gene: NA
V gene: TRBV6-5
CDR3 length: 13
clone size: few
J gene: TRBJ1-2
CDR3 DNA: TGTGCCAGCAGTGTCGCGGCTCGCTATGGCTACACCTTC
CDR3 protein: CASSVAARYGYTF

D gene: NA
V gene: TRBV19
CDR3 length: 16
clone size: NA
J gene: TRBJ1-4
CDR3 DNA: TGTGCCAGTAGGTCGGCGGGGCTTGCAACTAATGAAAAACTGTTTTTT
CDR3 protein: CASRSAGLATNEKLFF

D gene: NA
V gene: TRBV29-1
CDR3 length: 17
clone size: few
J gene: TRBJ1-2
CDR3 DNA: TGCAGCGTTGAAGAAAACTTGAGGGGTCGGGCTAACTATGGCTACACCTTC
CDR3 protein: CSVEENLRGRANYGYTF

D gene: TRBD1
V gene: TRBV7-6
CDR3 length: 15
clone size: NA
J gene: TRBJ2-7
CDR3 DNA: TGTGCCAGCAGTCCAAGCCCGGACAGGACCTACGAGCAGTACTTC
CDR3 protein: CASSPSPDRTYEQYF